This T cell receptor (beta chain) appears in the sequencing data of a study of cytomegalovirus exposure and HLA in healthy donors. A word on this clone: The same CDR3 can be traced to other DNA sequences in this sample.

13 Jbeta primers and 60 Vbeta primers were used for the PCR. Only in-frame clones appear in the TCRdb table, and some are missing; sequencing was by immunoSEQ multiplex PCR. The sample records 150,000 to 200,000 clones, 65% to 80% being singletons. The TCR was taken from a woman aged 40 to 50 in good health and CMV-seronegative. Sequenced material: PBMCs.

CDR3 loop: CASSESVRSTEAFF. In nucleotides, the CDR3 is TGTGCCAGCAGTGAATCGGTGCGGTCCACTGAAGCTTTCTTT. The chain combines TRBV6-1 with TRBJ1-1; D uncertain. V was clipped by 2 bases and J by 4 bases, with 11 bases between them. Germline V gene sequence: CDR1 MNHNS, CDR2 SASEGT. The CDR3 covers 14 residues.